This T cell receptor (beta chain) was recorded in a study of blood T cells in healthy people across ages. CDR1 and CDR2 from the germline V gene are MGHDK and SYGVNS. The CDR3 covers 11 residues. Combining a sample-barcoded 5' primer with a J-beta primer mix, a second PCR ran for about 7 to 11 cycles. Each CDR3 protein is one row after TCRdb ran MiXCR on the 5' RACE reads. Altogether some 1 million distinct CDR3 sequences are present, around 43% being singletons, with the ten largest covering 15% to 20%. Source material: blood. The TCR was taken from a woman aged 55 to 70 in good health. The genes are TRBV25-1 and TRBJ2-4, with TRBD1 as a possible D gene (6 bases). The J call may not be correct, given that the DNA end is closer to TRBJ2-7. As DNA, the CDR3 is TGTGCCAGCAGGGACAGTTCCGAGCAGTACTTC. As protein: CASRDSSEQYF.